Below are 21 T cell receptor beta chains sequenced from a single sample in a study of response to subunit inactivated influenza vaccine. MiXCR was run by TCRdb on the RT-PCR reads, yielding one entry per CDR3 protein. This sample has 500,000 to 700,000 distinct CDR3 sequences, with roughly a quarter found just once. These records were also assigned to another study, of T cells expressing NK-cell markers. From that report: TCR beta cDNA was made by 5'RACE template switching with UMIs.

The sequencing here drew on CD4+ T cells sorted from PBMCs, taken approximately 13 days after vaccination. Every receptor here comes from a man in his fifties who received an inactivated influenza vaccine.

This clonotype has only a few counts. CDR3 sequence reads: CSARDGGGPYEQYF. Written as DNA, the CDR3 is TGCAGTGCTAGGGATGGAGGCGGGCCCTACGAGCAGTACTTC. The gene calls are TRBV20-1 and TRBJ2-7, with TRBD2 as a possible D gene (5 bases). The CDR3 sequence is 14 residues long. Germline values: CDR1 DFQATT, CDR2 SNEGSKA (reference sequence). V shed 3 bases and J shed 2 bases, with 14 bases lying between them.

There are many counts of this clonotype. J is TRBJ2-3 and V is TRBV6-5; TRBD2 aligns across 12 bases. Trimming at V came to 6 bases and at J to 1 base, leaving 8 bases not matched to a gene. CDR1 is MNHEY, CDR2 SVGAGI, per germline. There are 17 residues in the CDR3. DNA for the CDR3: TGTGCCAGCAGGAGATCACTAGCGGGAGGAGGCACAGATACGCAGTATTTT. Protein product: CASRRSLAGGGTDTQYF.

At least ten counts were recorded for this clonotype. The chain couples TRBV5-1 to TRBJ2-7; TRBD2 matches 9 bases. V lost 7 bases, J lost 4 bases, and 9 bases stayed unmatched. Looked up from germline, CDR1 is SGHRS and CDR2 is YFSETQ. The CDR3 is 14 residues long. CDR3 amino acids: CASRPFAGGYEQYF. The CDR3 coding sequence is TGCGCCAGCCGACCATTCGCGGGAGGGTACGAGCAGTACTTC. The full variable domain, rest sourced from reference TRBV5-1 and TRBJ2-7, is KAGVTQTPRYLIKTRGQQVTLSCSPISGHRSVSWYQQTPGQGLQFLFEYFSETQRNKGNFPGRFSGRQFSNSRSEMNVSTLELGDSALYLCASRPFAGGYEQYFGPGTRLTVT.

The gene calls are TRBV7-8 and TRBJ1-5; 9 nucleotides agree with TRBD1. Germline V gives CDR1 SGHVS, CDR2 FQNEAQ. V shed 3 bases and J 5 bases; nucleotides not matched to a gene: 11. The CDR3 consists of 17 residues. CDR3 nucleotide sequence: TGTGCCAGCAGCTTTCGGACAGGGGAAGGACCCGATCAGCCCCAGCATTTT. This encodes CASSFRTGEGPDQPQHF.

This chain uses TRBV7-9 with TRBJ1-1, with a weak D call TRBD1 (5 bases). Germline assignment: CDR1 SEHNR and CDR2 FQNEAQ (reference sequence). V was clipped by 5 bases and J by 5 bases, with 18 bases between them. This CDR3 contains 15 residues. The CDR3 sequence is CASSPSDSGRTEAFF. As DNA, the CDR3 is TGTGCCAGCAGCCCATCTGACAGCGGAAGAACTGAAGCTTTCTTT. The whole variable domain, remainder taken from reference TRBV7-9 and TRBJ1-1, is DTGVSQNPRHKITKRGQNVTFRCDPISEHNRLYWYRQTLGQGPEFLTYFQNEAQLEKSRLLSDRFSAERPKGSFSTLEIQRTEQGDSAMYLCASSPSDSGRTEAFFGQGTRLTVV.

The J gene is TRBJ2-7, the V gene TRBV20-1; 8 bases are shared with TRBD2. Germline V gene sequence: CDR1 DFQATT, CDR2 SNEGSKA (reference sequence). V shed 3 bases, J shed 3 bases, and the junction held 13 bases outside the gene matches. CDR3 length: 16 amino acids. The CDR3 protein is CSASEGTRSLGYEQYF. Written as DNA, the CDR3 is TGCAGTGCTAGTGAAGGGACTAGATCGTTGGGCTACGAGCAGTACTTC.

This clonotype came up a few times. The V call is TRBV2, the J call TRBJ1-5; D is perhaps TRBD1 (5 bases). The CDR3 is 15 amino acids. The ends were cut back, 6 bases at V and 0 bases at J, with 12 bases in the middle. Germline V lookup: CDR1 SNHLY, CDR2 FYNNEI. The CDR3 coding sequence is TGTGCCAGCAGGGGAGGGGATAATAGCAATCAGCCCCAGCATTTT. Protein product: CASRGGDNSNQPQHF.

The chain joins TRBV4-3 to TRBJ2-1; no reliable D call. Deletions cut 0 bases from V and 6 bases from J, with 12 bases between. The CDR3 sequence is 15 residues long. Germline CDR1 and CDR2: LGHNA and YSLEER. Written as DNA, the CDR3 is TGCGCCAGCAGCCAAGATCTTGGTACGTTCAATGAGCAGTTCTTC. Amino acid sequence: CASSQDLGTFNEQFF.

This clonotype was picked up a small number of times. The J gene is TRBJ2-7, the V gene TRBV4-1, with a possible D match to TRBD2 (6 bases). From germline, CDR1 is MGHRA and CDR2 YSYEKL. V was trimmed by 1 base and J by 6 bases, leaving 16 bases between them. The CDR3 length is 15 residues. DNA for the CDR3: TGCGCCAGCAGCCAAGGACTAGGGGACTTAAGCGAGCAGTACTTC. It specifies CASSQGLGDLSEQYF.

The gene calls are TRBV12-3 or TRBV12-4 and TRBJ2-7; D is perhaps TRBD2 (6 bases). The CDR3 consists of 12 residues. The ends were cut back, 6 bases at V and 8 bases at J, with 14 bases in the middle. CDR3 in DNA: TGTGCCAGCAGACCCGGGACTGGGAAGCAGTACTTC. Amino acids: CASRPGTGKQYF.

This rearrangement joins TRBV5-1 to TRBJ1-4, with 9 bases matching TRBD1. Germline assignment: CDR1 SGHRS and CDR2 YFSETQ. V shed 0 bases and J 8 bases; nucleotides not matched to a gene: 5. CDR3 length equals 15 residues. CDR3 amino acids: CASSLGGQGFEKLFF. In nucleotides, the CDR3 is TGCGCCAGCAGCTTGGGGGGACAGGGTTTCGAAAAACTGTTTTTT.

The chain couples TRBV12-3 or TRBV12-4 to TRBJ1-4; D is uncertain. The V and J ends lost 1 base and 10 bases respectively, with 4 bases between them. The CDR3 is 11 amino acids. This CDR3 reads CASSLGGKLFF. The CDR3 DNA follows: TGTGCCAGCAGTTTAGGCGGAAAACTGTTTTTT.

The chain employs TRBV25-1 and TRBJ2-3; D is perhaps TRBD2 (6 bases). Germline V gives CDR1 MGHDK, CDR2 SYGVNS. The V end lost 3 bases, the J end lost 6 bases, and 16 bases lay between the germline ends. The CDR3 is 15 residues long. The CDR3 is CASSDYRGMRDTQYF. CDR3 bases: TGTGCCAGCAGTGATTATCGCGGGATGAGGGATACGCAGTATTTT.

This clonotype was counted only a few times. V is TRBV12-3 or TRBV12-4 and J is TRBJ2-7; D unresolved. This CDR3 has 14 residues. Deletions cut 3 bases from V and 0 bases from J, with 9 bases between. CDR3 loop: CASSFRSLSYEQYF. The CDR3 nucleotides read TGTGCCAGCAGTTTCCGAAGCCTCTCCTACGAGCAGTACTTC.

Only a few counts were recorded for this clonotype. The rearrangement uses TRBV5-6 and TRBJ2-7; 7 nucleotides align to TRBD1. With 3 bases clipped from V and 4 bases from J, the junction kept 7 bases outside the gene matches. The CDR3 is 14 amino acids. Germline CDR1 and CDR2: SGHDT and YYEEEE. The CDR3 DNA is TGTGCCAGCAGCTGGGGGACAGCGCCTTACGAGCAGTACTTC. Protein sequence: CASSWGTAPYEQYF. Variable domain in full (rest from reference TRBV5-6 and TRBJ2-7): DAGVTQSPTHLIKTRGQQVTLRCSPKSGHDTVSWYQQALGQGPQFIFQYYEEEERQRGNFPDRFSGHQFPNYSSELNVNALLLGDSALYLCASSWGTAPYEQYFGPGTRLTVT.

This chain joins TRBV5-4 and TRBJ2-7, with 10 positions matching TRBD2. Germline trimming cut 4 bases from V and 3 bases from J; bases unmatched to any gene: 16. The germline V gene has CDR1 SGHNT and CDR2 YYREEE (reference sequence). CDR3 length: 18 amino acids. The CDR3 protein is CASSVPASGSVGRYEQYF. DNA of the CDR3: TGTGCCAGCAGCGTCCCCGCTAGCGGGAGTGTTGGTCGCTACGAGCAGTACTTC.

In its sample, this clonotype was seen many times. CDR3 amino acids: CSALTGRMDTQYF. CDR3 DNA sequence: TGCAGCGCCCTGACAGGGAGGATGGATACGCAGTATTTT. The rearrangement uses TRBV29-1 and TRBJ2-3, with a weak D call TRBD1 (7 bases). Germline V gene data show CDR1 as SQVTM and CDR2 as ANQGSEA. The CDR3 covers 13 residues. Trimming left V 7 bases short and J 6 bases short, with 17 bases between.

This clonotype has a handful of counts. V and J are TRBV3-1 and TRBJ2-7; possibly TRBD2 for D (5 bases). Germline values: CDR1 LGHDT, CDR2 YNNKEL (reference sequence). The CDR3 runs to 12 residues. Trimming took 5 bases from V and 6 from J, leaving 11 bases between them. CDR3 sequence: CASSSGRREQYF. DNA of the CDR3: TGTGCCAGCAGCTCGGGGAGACGCGAGCAGTACTTC.

The CDR3 protein is CASSPQGDGYGYTF. CDR3 bases: TGTGCCAGCAGTCCTCAGGGGGATGGCTATGGCTACACCTTC. The gene calls are TRBV6-1 and TRBJ1-2; 7 bases map to TRBD1. V gave up 5 bases and J gave up 4 bases; unmatched junction bases: 7. Germline V gene data show CDR1 as MNHNS and CDR2 as SASEGT. The length of the CDR3 is 14 residues.

The V and J genes are TRBV29-1 and TRBJ2-5; perhaps TRBD1 as D (6 bases). Germline lookup yields CDR1 SQVTM and CDR2 ANQGSEA. The CDR3 extends over 12 amino acids. Trimming removed 7 bases from V and 4 bases from J, with 13 bases in between. For the CDR3, the DNA is TGCAGCGGTATACAGGGCGGAGAGACCCAGTACTTC. Amino acid sequence: CSGIQGGETQYF. The full variable domain, in which reference TRBV29-1 and TRBJ2-5 provide the parts outside the CDR3, is SAVISQKPSRDICQRGTSLTIQCQVDSQVTMMFWYRQQPGQSLTLIATANQGSEATYESGFVIDKFPISRPNLTFSTLTVSNMSPEDSSIYLCSGIQGGETQYFGPGTRLLVL.

This clonotype was seen only a few times. The CDR3 DNA reads as TGTGCCAGCAGTAGCCCCGTGTCGGGGTTGTCAGATACGCAGTATTTT. It translates to CASSSPVSGLSDTQYF. The chain combines TRBV28 with TRBJ2-3; possibly TRBD2 for D (5 bases). The CDR3 extends over 16 amino acids. V was clipped by 5 bases and J by 4 bases, with 19 bases between them. Germline lookup yields CDR1 MDHEN and CDR2 SYDVKM.